A selection of T cell receptor beta chains follows, all from one sample in a study of blood T cell repertoires in COVID-19. The assay was immunoSEQ multiplex PCR, and TCRdb's table has in-frame clones only and misses some. Here the sample spans 200,000 or so clones, roughly 87% being singletons. Material: PBMCs or T cells enriched from blood (not recorded which). Receptors were obtained from a man aged 30 to 45 who had recovered from COVID-19. The CDR3 runs from the conserved cysteine through the conserved F or W. D genes are given only for firm matches. For some rows the clone size is stated as once, few or many, or as a class when expanded; others skip it.

>NA|TRBJ1-3|NA|TRBV7-6
CASTRYGGSGNTIYF
TGTGCCAGCACTCGATATGGGGGGTCTGGAAACACCATATATTTT
>NA|TRBJ1-3|NA|TRBV12-3/TRBV12-4
CASTQGSGNTIYF
TGTGCCAGCACCCAGGGCTCTGGAAACACCATATATTTT
>once|TRBJ1-3|TRBD1|TRBV28
CASRDRGNSGNTIYF
TGTGCCAGCAGAGACAGGGGAAACTCTGGAAACACCATATATTTT
>NA|TRBJ1-1|NA|TRBV3-1/TRBV3-2
CASSQEGLGAWTEAFF
TGTGCCAGCAGCCAAGAAGGTCTGGGGGCTTGGACTGAAGCTTTCTTT
>NA|TRBJ2-7|NA|TRBV9
CASSVDPAGAYEQYF
TGTGCCAGCAGCGTAGACCCGGCCGGGGCCTACGAGCAGTACTTC
>few|TRBJ1-1|TRBD1|TRBV10-1
CASSSQGKGTEAFF
TGCGCCAGCAGCTCACAGGGGAAGGGCACTGAAGCTTTCTTT
>once|TRBJ2-2|TRBD1|TRBV7-9
CASSLARQGTGELFF
TGTGCCAGCAGCTTAGCCCGACAGGGAACCGGGGAGCTGTTTTTT
>NA|TRBJ2-5|NA|TRBV2
CASRGVGGNQETQYF
TGTGCCAGCAGAGGAGTGGGCGGGAACCAAGAGACCCAGTACTTC
>NA|TRBJ2-1|TRBD2|TRBV14
CASSQLAGAYEQFF
TGTGCCAGCAGCCAACTAGCGGGAGCCTATGAGCAGTTCTTC
>NA|TRBJ1-2|NA|TRBV4-3
CASSPAGTLYGYTF
TGCGCCAGCAGCCCCGCCGGGACACTCTATGGCTACACCTTC
>NA|TRBJ2-2|TRBD2|TRBV30
CAWSSPRLAVNTGELFF
TGTGCCTGGAGTAGTCCTAGGCTAGCGGTGAACACCGGGGAGCTGTTTTTT
>NA|TRBJ2-7|TRBD2|TRBV6-5
CASSYLGRELTYEQYF
TGTGCCAGCAGTTACCTTGGGAGGGAGTTAACCTACGAGCAGTACTTC
>once|TRBJ1-6|NA|TRBV11-1
CASSLEGSNSPLHF
TGTGCCAGCAGCTTGGAGGGCTCGAATTCACCCCTCCACTTT
>few|TRBJ2-2|NA|TRBV5-6
CASSLRGFGGELFF
TGTGCCAGCAGCTTGAGAGGGTTCGGCGGGGAGCTGTTTTTT
>few|TRBJ1-6|NA|TRBV9
CASSAYAQGSRGRNSPLHF
TGTGCCAGCAGCGCCTACGCCCAGGGGTCTCGAGGGCGTAATTCACCCCTCCACTTT
>NA|TRBJ2-7|NA|TRBV5-8
CASSNRAGYYEQYF
TGTGCCAGCAGCAACAGGGCAGGGTACTACGAGCAGTACTTC
>NA|TRBJ2-3|NA|TRBV27
CASRVSVSTDTQYF
TGTGCCAGCAGGGTTAGCGTGAGCACAGATACGCAGTATTTT
>NA|TRBJ2-2|TRBD1|TRBV6-5
CASLRGPGELFF
TGTGCCAGCCTCAGGGGGCCCGGGGAGCTGTTTTTT
>NA|TRBJ1-1|NA|TRBV4-1
CASSPFRRTGSGNTEAFF
TGCGCCAGCAGCCCCTTTCGTCGAACAGGGTCTGGGAACACTGAAGCTTTCTTT
>NA|TRBJ2-1|TRBD2|TRBV2
CASRLGGGSYNEQFF
TGTGCCAGCAGGCTTGGGGGGGGGTCCTACAATGAGCAGTTCTTC
>NA|TRBJ1-5|TRBD1|TRBV2
CASSDDRGAQQPQHF
TGTGCCAGCAGTGACGACAGGGGAGCCCAGCAGCCCCAGCATTTT
>NA|TRBJ2-7|TRBD1|TRBV30
CAWDLGQGISYEQYF
TGTGCCTGGGACCTTGGACAGGGAATATCCTACGAGCAGTACTTC
>NA|TRBJ1-6|NA|TRBV5-5
CASSFSSGQSSYNSPLHF
TGTGCCAGCAGCTTTTCTTCTGGGCAGAGCTCCTATAATTCACCCCTCCACTTT
>few|TRBJ1-2|NA|TRBV4-1
CASSQDAPPSRYGYTF
TGCGCCAGCAGCCAAGATGCCCCACCAAGTCGGTATGGCTACACCTTC